Following are 18 T cell receptor beta chains from one sample sequenced in a study of shared clonotypes between healthy human individuals (dated by TCRdb to about 2020). The library came from the immunoSEQ multiplex PCR assay. The table was pulled from immuneACCESS by TCRdb, which kept in-frame rearrangements only. Such tables lose some clones; where checked, under half of the loss comes from unresolved V genes, and the rest has no known cause. Counted in this sample were about 2 million clones; about 95% of them appeared once. The ten largest clonotypes hold roughly 1% of the sample. CD8 naive samples were obtained by positive selection for CCR7 among CD45RO-negative cells, yielding a CD45RA+CCR7+ population from which TemRA cells were excluded. Sequencing input: naive CD8+ T cells sorted from blood. The sample's cell subset or site label, in plain terms: CD45RA+CCR7+. These receptors were obtained from a man younger than 35 in good health.

With regard to this clone: The sample carries other DNA sequences with the same CDR3. The chain combines TRBV20-1 with TRBJ2-7; D is unclear. Trimming shortened V by 3 bases and J by 3 bases, and 6 bases separated the two germline ends. CDR3 length: 11 amino acids. Germline V lookup: CDR1 DFQATT, CDR2 SNEGSKA (reference sequence). The CDR3 coding sequence is TGCAGTGCTAGTGTGGGCTACGAGCAGTACTTC. It encodes CSASVGYEQYF.

This clone was recorded only once. The sample has other DNA sequences that encode this CDR3 too. The chain recombines TRBV18 with TRBJ2-2; unclear D gene. This CDR3 contains 11 residues. Germline assignment: CDR1 KGHSH and CDR2 LQKENI. With 2 bases removed from V and 8 bases from J, the gap between germline ends came to 3 bases. The CDR3, as DNA: TGTGCCAGCTCACCAGGAGGGGAGCTGTTTTTT. Translated, it gives CASSPGGELFF.

This chain links TRBV5-5 with TRBJ2-2, with no clear D. V was shortened by 2 bases and J by 2 bases, with 7 bases between the two germline ends. CDR1 is SGHKS, CDR2 YYEKEE, per germline (reference sequence). The CDR3 has 14 residues. CDR3 nucleotide sequence: TGTGCCAGCAGCTTTTATCAAAACACCGGGGAGCTGTTTTTT. Its protein is CASSFYQNTGELFF.

The chain recombines TRBV5-4 with TRBJ2-5; 8 bases match TRBD2. The CDR3 is 16 amino acids. V gave up 4 bases and J gave up 5 bases; unmatched junction bases: 13. Looked up from germline, CDR1 is SGHNT and CDR2 is YYREEE (reference sequence). The CDR3 coding sequence is TGTGCCAGCAGCCCCCACAGCGGGAGATTTGTTGAGACCCAGTACTTC. Its protein is CASSPHSGRFVETQYF.

The chain couples TRBV29-1 to TRBJ1-1, with 7 bases that match TRBD1. Trimming removed 7 bases from V and 3 bases from J; junction bases left unmatched: 8. The CDR3 runs 13 residues. Germline V lookup: CDR1 SQVTM, CDR2 ANQGSEA. The CDR3 bases are TGCAGCGCCCGGGACAGTCAATACACTGAAGCTTTCTTT. It encodes CSARDSQYTEAFF. Drawing the rest from reference TRBV29-1 and TRBJ1-1, the complete variable domain is SAVISQKPSRDICQRGTSLTIQCQVDSQVTMMFWYRQQPGQSLTLIATANQGSEATYESGFVIDKFPISRPNLTFSTLTVSNMSPEDSSIYLCSARDSQYTEAFFGQGTRLTVV.

The chain is built from TRBV4-1 and TRBJ2-2; 8 bases match TRBD2. Germline V gene data show CDR1 as MGHRA and CDR2 as YSYEKL. The trim removed 6 bases at V and 2 bases at J, leaving 8 bases unmatched. CDR3 size: 16 residues. CDR3 DNA sequence: TGCGCCAGCAGTCACGGGCGGGAGGCAAACACCGGGGAGCTGTTTTTT. Amino acid sequence: CASSHGREANTGELFF.

The chain employs TRBV7-9 and TRBJ2-5; 9 bases are a match to TRBD2. The length of the CDR3 is 15 residues. After removal of 5 bases from V and 4 bases from J, the junction contained 8 bases not matched to a gene. Germline V gene sequence: CDR1 SEHNR, CDR2 FQNEAQ (reference sequence). The chain's CDR3 is CASSAGVLAGETQYF. CDR3 in DNA: TGTGCCAGCAGCGCGGGGGTACTAGCGGGAGAGACCCAGTACTTC.

This clone was observed a few times. The chain is built from TRBV30 and TRBJ1-5; 7 bases line up with TRBD1. V trimming: 0 bases; J trimming: 6 bases; junction bases outside the gene matches: 11. The CDR3 has 16 residues. CDR1 is GTSNPN, CDR2 SVGIG, per germline (reference sequence). CDR3 DNA sequence: TGTGCCTGGAGTGTAGGTCCAGGGGGAGTCGGTCAGCCCCAGCATTTT. Its protein is CAWSVGPGGVGQPQHF.

The chain couples TRBV4-2 to TRBJ1-5; D call uncertain. Per germline, CDR1 LGHNA and CDR2 YNFKEQ. Trimming removed 0 bases from V and 3 bases from J, with 6 bases in between. The CDR3 runs to 14 residues. Written as DNA, the CDR3 is TGTGCCAGCAGCCAAGAGGTCGACAATCAGCCCCAGCATTTT. Residues: CASSQEVDNQPQHF.

V gene TRBV2 combines with J gene TRBJ1-5; D not certain. Germline CDR1 is SNHLY and CDR2 is FYNNEI. V was shortened by 3 bases and J by 0 bases, with 6 bases between the two germline ends. The CDR3 covers 14 residues. Here the CDR3 reads CASSDANSNQPQHF. CDR3 nucleotides: TGTGCCAGCAGTGATGCAAATAGCAATCAGCCCCAGCATTTT.

Note on this clone: At the DNA level, this CDR3 is encoded by other sequences in the same sample as well. The genes are TRBV4-3 and TRBJ2-1; the D is unclear. Per germline, CDR1 LGHNA and CDR2 YSLEER. With 0 bases removed from V and 7 bases from J, the gap between germline ends came to 7 bases. CDR3 size: 13 residues. In nucleotides, the CDR3 is TGCGCCAGCAGCCAAGATTTGGGGAATGAGCAGTTCTTC. Encoded protein: CASSQDLGNEQFF.

V is TRBV28 and J is TRBJ2-2, with 8 bases identical to TRBD2. The CDR3 is 14 residues long. Unmatched junction bases numbered 7, after V lost 11 bases and J lost 2 bases. Germline CDR1 reads MDHEN; CDR2 reads SYDVKM. The CDR3 DNA is TGTGCCGTGCGGGGGGACATTAACACCGGGGAGCTGTTTTTT. Its translation is CAVRGDINTGELFF.

The rearrangement joins TRBV10-3 to TRBJ2-7, with D perhaps matching TRBD1 or TRBD2 (5 bases each). Trimming stripped 0 bases from V and 2 bases from J, with 11 bases between. From germline, CDR1 is ENHRY and CDR2 SYGVKD. The CDR3 sequence is 15 residues long. CDR3 protein: CAISESGTVAYEQYF. The CDR3 nucleotides are TGTGCCATCAGTGAGTCCGGGACGGTCGCCTACGAGCAGTACTTC.

This chain connects TRBV19 to TRBJ2-1; 12 bases are shared with TRBD2. The junction had 4 bases not matched to a gene; V was cut back by 5 bases and J by 8 bases. The CDR3 has 14 amino acids. The germline gives CDR1 LNHDA, CDR2 SQIVND (reference sequence). In nucleotides, the CDR3 is TGTGCCAGTAGTCCGACTAGCGGGAGCTATGAGCAGTTCTTC. Its translation: CASSPTSGSYEQFF. The full variable domain, its missing parts supplied by reference TRBV19 and TRBJ2-1, is DGGITQSPKYLFRKEGQNVTLSCEQNLNHDAMYWYRQDPGQGLRLIYYSQIVNDFQKGDIAEGYSVSREKKESFPLTVTSAQKNPTAFYLCASSPTSGSYEQFFGPGTRLTVL.

The chain is built from TRBV5-1 and TRBJ2-7, with TRBD1 identical over 9 bases. With V trimmed by 2 bases and J by 0 bases, 3 bases remained unmatched. Germline CDR1 SGHRS, CDR2 YFSETQ. CDR3 length: 15 amino acids. CDR3 in DNA: TGCGCCAGCAGCTTCGAGGGACAGGGCTCCTACGAGCAGTACTTC. It specifies CASSFEGQGSYEQYF.

The chain carries TRBV2 and TRBJ1-6, with 9 positions matching TRBD1. The CDR3 has 15 amino acids. Germline lookup yields CDR1 SNHLY and CDR2 FYNNEI. Germline trimming cut 3 bases from V and 8 bases from J; bases unmatched to any gene: 5. The CDR3 DNA sequence: TGTGCCAGCAGTGACGGACAGGGGAGACATTCACCCCTCCACTTT. Protein sequence: CASSDGQGRHSPLHF.

The chain has TRBV19 and TRBJ2-7; D not certain. V was cut by 8 bases and J by 1 base, with 6 bases left in between. In germline, CDR1 is LNHDA, CDR2 SQIVND (reference sequence). CDR3 length equals 11 residues. Written as DNA, the CDR3 is TGTGCCAGTGGTCCTTCCTACGAGCAGTACTTC. It codes for CASGPSYEQYF.

CDR3 amino acids: CASSEATGLFPRWGYTF. The CDR3 bases are TGTGCCAGCAGTGAAGCAACAGGACTCTTCCCTCGTTGGGGCTACACCTTC. The J gene is TRBJ1-2, the V gene TRBV6-1, with a possible D match to TRBD1 (5 bases). The CDR3 is made up of 17 amino acids. Germline lookup yields CDR1 MNHNS and CDR2 SASEGT. V was cut by 0 bases and J by 8 bases, with 22 bases left in between.